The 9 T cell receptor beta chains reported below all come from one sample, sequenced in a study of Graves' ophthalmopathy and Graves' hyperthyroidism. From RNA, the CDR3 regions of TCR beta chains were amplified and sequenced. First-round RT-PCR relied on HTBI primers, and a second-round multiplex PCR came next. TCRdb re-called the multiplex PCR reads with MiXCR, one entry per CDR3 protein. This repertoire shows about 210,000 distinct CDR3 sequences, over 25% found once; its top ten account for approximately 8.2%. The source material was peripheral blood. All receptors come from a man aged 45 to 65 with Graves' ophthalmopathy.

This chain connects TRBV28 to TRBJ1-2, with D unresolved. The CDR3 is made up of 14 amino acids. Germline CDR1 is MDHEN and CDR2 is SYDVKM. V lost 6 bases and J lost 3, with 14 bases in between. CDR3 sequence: CASRPRSSYYGYTF. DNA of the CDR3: TGTGCCAGCAGGCCCCGGTCAAGTTACTATGGCTACACCTTC.

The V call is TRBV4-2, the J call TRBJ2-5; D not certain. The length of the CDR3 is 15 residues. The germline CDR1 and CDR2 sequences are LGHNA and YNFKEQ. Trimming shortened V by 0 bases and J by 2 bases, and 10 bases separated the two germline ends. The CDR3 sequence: CASSQEAAIQETQYF. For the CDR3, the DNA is TGTGCCAGCAGCCAAGAGGCGGCGATACAAGAGACCCAGTACTTC.

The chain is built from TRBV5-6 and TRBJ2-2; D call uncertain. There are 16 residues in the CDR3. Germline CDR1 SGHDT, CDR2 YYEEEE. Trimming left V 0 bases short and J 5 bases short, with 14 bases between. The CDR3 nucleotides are TGTGCCAGCAGCTTGGTGGTATTCCCGGAAACCGGGGAGCTGTTTTTT. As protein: CASSLVVFPETGELFF.

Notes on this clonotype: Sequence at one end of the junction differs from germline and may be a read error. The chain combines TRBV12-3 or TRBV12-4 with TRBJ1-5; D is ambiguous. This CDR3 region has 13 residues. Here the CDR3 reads CASSPDWNQPQHF. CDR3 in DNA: TGTGCCAGCAGTCCGGACTGGAATCAGCCCCAGCATTTC.

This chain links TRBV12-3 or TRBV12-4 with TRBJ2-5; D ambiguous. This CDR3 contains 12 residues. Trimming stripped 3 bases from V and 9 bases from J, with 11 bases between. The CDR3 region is CASSLDLLSQYF. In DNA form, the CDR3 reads TGTGCCAGCAGTTTGGACCTCCTCTCCCAGTACTTC.

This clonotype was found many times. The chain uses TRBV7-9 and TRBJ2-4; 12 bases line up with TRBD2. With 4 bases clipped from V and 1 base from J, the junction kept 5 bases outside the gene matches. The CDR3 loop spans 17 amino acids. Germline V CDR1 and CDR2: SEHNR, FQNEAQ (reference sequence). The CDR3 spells CASSWAGTSGAKNIQYF. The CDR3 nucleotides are TGTGCCAGCAGCTGGGCCGGGACTAGCGGGGCCAAAAACATTCAGTACTTC. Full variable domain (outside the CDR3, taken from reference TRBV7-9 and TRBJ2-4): DTGVSQNPRHKITKRGQNVTFRCDPISEHNRLYWYRQTLGQGPEFLTYFQNEAQLEKSRLLSDRFSAERPKGSFSTLEIQRTEQGDSAMYLCASSWAGTSGAKNIQYFGAGTRLSVL.

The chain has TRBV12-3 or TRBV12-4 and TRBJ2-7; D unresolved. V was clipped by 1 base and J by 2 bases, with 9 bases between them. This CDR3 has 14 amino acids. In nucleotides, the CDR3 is TGTGCCAGCAGTTTAGTTCCGGATACCTACGAGCAGTACTTC. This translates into CASSLVPDTYEQYF.

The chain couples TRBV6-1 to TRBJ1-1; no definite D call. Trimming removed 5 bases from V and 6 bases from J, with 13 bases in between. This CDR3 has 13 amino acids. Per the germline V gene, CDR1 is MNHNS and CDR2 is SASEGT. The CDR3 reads CASSPPIRSEAFF. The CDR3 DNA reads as TGTGCCAGCAGTCCCCCAATCCGTTCTGAAGCTTTCTTT.

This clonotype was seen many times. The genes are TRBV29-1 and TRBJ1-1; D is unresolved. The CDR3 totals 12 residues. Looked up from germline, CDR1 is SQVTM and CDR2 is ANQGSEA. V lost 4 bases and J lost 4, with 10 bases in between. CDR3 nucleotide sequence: TGCAGCGTTGTCGGATATGGCACTGAAGCTTTCTTT. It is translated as CSVVGYGTEAFF.